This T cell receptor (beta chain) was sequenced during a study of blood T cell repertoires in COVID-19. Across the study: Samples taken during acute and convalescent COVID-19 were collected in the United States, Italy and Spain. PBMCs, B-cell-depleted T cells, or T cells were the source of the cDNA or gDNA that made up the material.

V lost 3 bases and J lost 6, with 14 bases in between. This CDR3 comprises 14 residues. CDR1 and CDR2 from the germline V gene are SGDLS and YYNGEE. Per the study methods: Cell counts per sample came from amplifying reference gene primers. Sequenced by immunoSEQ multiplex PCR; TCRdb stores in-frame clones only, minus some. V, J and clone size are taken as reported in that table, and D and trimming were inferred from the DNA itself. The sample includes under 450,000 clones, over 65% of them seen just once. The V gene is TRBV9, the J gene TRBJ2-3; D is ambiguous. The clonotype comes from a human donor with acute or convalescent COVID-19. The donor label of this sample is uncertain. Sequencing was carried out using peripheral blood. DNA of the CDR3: TGTGCCAGCAGCGAGAGGTTAGCTGGGGATACGCAGTATTTT. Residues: CASSERLAGDTQYF.